This TCR beta chain was captured in a study of graft-versus-host responses after intestinal transplantation. Study context: Induction with anti-thymocyte globulin, then tacrolimus and steroids for three to four years, was given to all recipients.

General study results and limits: Researchers found GvH clones in recipient marrow, and some showed up first in ileum or blood.

Intraepithelial and lamina propria lymphocytes were freed from processed graft tissue. Here immunoSEQ multiplex PCR was the method, and the copy in TCRdb shows in-frame clones only, minus some. The table has about 15,000 clones, under 70% seen once; the top ten hold about 23%. This clone was detected a few times. Its target is not known. Specimen: ileum tissue, collected around 720 days after intestinal transplantation. This TCR was sampled from a human patient who received an intestinal transplant, so some T cells may come from the graft donor.

As DNA, the CDR3 is TGTGCCAGCTCACCATATAGGACGGAAAGCTACGAGCAGTACTTC. Translation gives CASSPYRTESYEQYF. The V gene is TRBV18, the J gene TRBJ2-7; no clear D. V lost 2 bases, J lost 3 bases, and 14 bases lay in between. Germline V gene lookup returns CDR1 KGHSH and CDR2 LQKENI. The CDR3 has 15 residues. The whole variable domain, remainder taken from reference TRBV18 and TRBJ2-7, is NAGVMQNPRHLVRRRGQEARLRCSPMKGHSHVYWYRQLPEEGLKFMVYLQKENIIDESGMPKERFSAEFPKEGPSILRIQQVVRGDSAAYFCASSPYRTESYEQYFGPGTRLTVT.